Following are 8 T cell receptor beta chains from one sample sequenced in a study of shared clonotypes between healthy human individuals. Profiling relied on immunoSEQ multiplex PCR, and the TCRdb table lists in-frame clones only, not all of them. The table includes over a million clones, approximately 96% detected once. The sequenced sample consisted of naive CD4+ T cells sorted from blood. Subset here: CD45RA+ positively selected. Receptors originate from a man aged 25-45 years in good health.

This sequence joins TRBV5-4 and TRBJ1-3; the D is unclear. Germline loops: CDR1 SGHNT, CDR2 YYREEE (reference sequence). CDR3 length equals 14 residues. V lost 1 base and J lost 4, with 9 bases in between. Written as DNA, the CDR3 is TGTGCCAGCAGCTTGCGGGGATACGGAAACACCATATATTTT. This encodes CASSLRGYGNTIYF.

The V call is TRBV11-2, the J call TRBJ2-7; possible D gene TRBD2, 5 bases. The CDR3 loop spans 16 amino acids. V gave up 5 bases and J gave up 6 bases, with 23 bases separating them. Germline-derived CDR1 and CDR2 are SGHAT and FQNNGV. CDR3 amino acids: CASSLHGVASYFEQYF. The CDR3 bases are TGTGCCAGCAGCCTACACGGGGTAGCTAGCTATTTCGAGCAGTACTTC.

The chain uses TRBV11-2 and TRBJ2-1, with TRBD2 matching over 11 bases. Per germline, CDR1 SGHAT and CDR2 FQNNGV. The CDR3 has 16 amino acids. V trimming: 5 bases; J trimming: 4 bases; junction bases outside the gene matches: 7. For the CDR3, the DNA is TGTGCCAGCAGCGCCCAACCTAGCGGGAGGTACAATGAGCAGTTCTTC. Its protein is CASSAQPSGRYNEQFF.

This rearrangement joins TRBV5-6 to TRBJ1-2; D gene ambiguous. From germline, CDR1 is SGHDT and CDR2 YYEEEE. This CDR3 region has 11 residues. V was trimmed by 3 bases and J by 8 bases, leaving 8 bases between them. The CDR3 reads CASSSVRGYTF. The CDR3 coding sequence is TGTGCCAGCAGCTCAGTCCGGGGCTACACCTTC.

The chain carries TRBV4-1 and TRBJ2-7, with a weak D call TRBD1 (5 bases). This CDR3 has 16 residues. V was clipped by 0 bases and J by 0 bases, with 12 bases between them. CDR1 is MGHRA and CDR2 is YSYEKL in the germline V gene. CDR3 in amino acids: CASSQDPGPTSYEQYF. The DNA for the CDR3 is TGCGCCAGCAGCCAAGACCCAGGGCCCACCTCCTACGAGCAGTACTTC.

The chain uses TRBV19 and TRBJ2-6; the D gene could be TRBD1 or TRBD2 (5 bases each). Germline CDR1 and CDR2: LNHDA and SQIVND (reference sequence). V shed 6 bases and J shed 3 bases, with 18 bases lying between them. The CDR3 runs to 17 residues. The chain's CDR3 is CASRRPGRALGANVLTF. The CDR3, as DNA: TGTGCCAGTAGACGTCCGGGACGGGCGCTTGGGGCCAACGTCCTGACTTTC.

In this sample, this clone turned up a few times. The chain recombines TRBV4-2 with TRBJ1-2; D remains ambiguous. This CDR3 has 13 residues. In germline, CDR1 is LGHNA, CDR2 YNFKEQ. V shed 0 bases and J shed 8 bases, with 10 bases lying between them. Here the CDR3 reads CASSQDRARGYTF. The CDR3 coding sequence is TGTGCCAGCAGCCAAGATAGGGCGCGAGGCTACACCTTC.

Regarding this clone: Other DNA variants within this sample encode the same CDR3. The V call is TRBV19, the J call TRBJ1-5; 10 bases fit TRBD1. V trimming: 2 bases; J trimming: 5 bases; junction bases outside the gene matches: 3. Germline lookup yields CDR1 LNHDA and CDR2 SQIVND (reference sequence). The CDR3 is 15 residues long. CDR3 protein: CASSIRQGADQPQHF. The DNA for the CDR3 is TGTGCCAGTAGTATACGACAGGGGGCGGATCAGCCCCAGCATTTT.